One sample yielded the 24 T cell receptor beta chains listed below, sequenced in a study of tumor-infiltrating lymphocytes in primary liver carcinoma. The study co-extracted DNA and RNA from about 20-30 mg of unsorted bulk tissue. Using a constant-region primer together with ProtoScript II reverse transcriptase, TCR beta cDNA was made from around 0.55 ug of total RNA. ARM-PCR, slightly modified, supplied the TCR beta libraries through three nested multiplex PCR rounds. Both of the initial two PCR rounds ran for 10 cycles and employed TRBV1-TRBV30 forward primers alongside a C-beta reverse primer. MiXCR, applied by TCRdb to the multiplex PCR reads, yields one record per CDR3 protein. This table has about 30,000 distinct CDR3 sequences, 60% to 80% appearing once. Material for sequencing was liver tumor tissue from sampling region 3. The subset here: tumor region T3, left-lateral pole. The receptors were sampled from a woman in her twenties or thirties with primary liver carcinoma and hepatitis B virus infection.

With respect to this clonotype: At one boundary the junction diverges from the germline segment, which might be a read error. V is TRBV11-3 and J is TRBJ2-1; tentatively, D is TRBD2 (5 bases). Germline lookup yields CDR1 SGHNT and CDR2 YENEEA. This CDR3 comprises 17 residues. CDR3: CASILGLGGLSYSEQFF. The CDR3 region has the DNA TGTGCCAGCATCTTAGGGTTAGGCGGGCTTTCCTACAGTGAGCAGTTCTTC.

This clonotype appeared once. A junction end diverges from the germline sequence, so it may reflect a read error. The rearrangement joins TRBV11-1 to TRBJ1-1; weak D call: TRBD1 (5 bases). Germline V CDR1 and CDR2: SGHAT, FQDESV (reference sequence). The CDR3 has 14 residues. DNA of the CDR3: TGTGCCAGTAGCATCGGGCAGGGCTACACTGAAACTTTCTTT. Translated: CASSIGQGYTETFF.

On this clonotype itself: The junction departs from germline at one end; a sequencing error may be responsible. Written as DNA, the CDR3 is TGTGCCAGCAGTCCGCGGACAGGGCTCACCGAGGAGCTCTTTTTT. This gives the protein CASSPRTGLTEELFF. V is TRBV6-5 and J is TRBJ2-2; 8 bases fit TRBD1. This CDR3 contains 15 residues. Germline CDR1 is MNHEY and CDR2 is SVGAGI.

In this sample, this clonotype turned up many times. The J gene is TRBJ2-1, the V gene TRBV28, with 7 bases identical to TRBD1. The CDR3 is 15 amino acids. With 3 bases clipped from V and 0 bases from J, the junction kept 2 bases outside the gene matches. Germline CDR1 MDHEN, CDR2 SYDVKM. This CDR3 reads CASSLGDSSYNEQFF. Written as DNA, the CDR3 is TGTGCCAGCAGTTTGGGGGACAGCTCCTACAATGAGCAGTTCTTC. The complete variable domain, with remaining parts taken from reference TRBV28 and TRBJ2-1, reads DVKVTQSSRYLVKRTGEKVFLECVQDMDHENMFWYRQDPGLGLRLIYFSYDVKMKEKGDIPEGYSVSREKKERFSLILESASTNQTSMYLCASSLGDSSYNEQFFGPGTRLTVL.

Turning to this clonotype: A much larger clonotype is one base distant, so this may be a read error. This likely comes from a read error, as the CDR3 has no conserved phenylalanine or tryptophan at its end. This chain links TRBV11-1 with TRBJ2-7; possible D gene TRBD2, 6 bases. Per the germline V gene, CDR1 is SGHAT and CDR2 is FQDESV (reference sequence). Trimming left V 5 bases short and J 2 bases short, with 16 bases between. The CDR3 is 15 residues long. This chain's CDR3 is CASSRGGTRTYEQYS. DNA of the CDR3: TGTGCCAGCAGCCGGGGCGGGACGAGGACCTACGAGCAGTACTCC.

This clonotype was counted many times. The junction departs from germline at one end; a sequencing error may be responsible. The CDR3 is CASSSPKTSGSSLEQFF. The CDR3 bases are TGCGCCAGCAGCTCCCCCAAGACTAGCGGGAGTTCTTTGGAGCAGTTCTTC. The chain couples TRBV11-1 to TRBJ2-1, with 12 bases aligning to TRBD2. The CDR3 spans 17 residues. CDR1 is SGHAT and CDR2 is FQDESV in the germline V gene (reference sequence).

About this clonotype itself: At one end, the junction sequence differs from germline, possibly due to a read error. The gene calls are TRBV11-2 and TRBJ1-1; D not resolved. Germline V lookup: CDR1 SGHAT, CDR2 FQNNGV. This CDR3 contains 11 residues. As DNA, the CDR3 is TGTGCCAGCGGCTTACCTACTGAAGCTTTCTTT. Protein product: CASGLPTEAFF.

Note on this clonotype: This may be a read error, as it is one base from a much larger clone. V and J are TRBV20-1 and TRBJ2-5; D is ambiguous. The CDR3 totals 12 residues. Germline V gene data show CDR1 as DFQATT and CDR2 as SNEGSKA (reference sequence). CDR3 in DNA: TGCAGTGCTAGTTCGCATCAAGATACCCAGTACTTC. It specifies CSASSHQDTQYF.

Of note for this clonotype: At one of its ends the junction is not consistent with the germline gene, which may arise from a read error. This chain joins TRBV4-1 and TRBJ1-2, with a weak D call TRBD1 (6 bases). Germline V lookup: CDR1 MGHRA, CDR2 YSYEKL. This CDR3 is 15 amino acids long. CDR3 nucleotide sequence: TGCGCCAGCAGCCACACCGGGACACGGAACTATGGCTACGCCTTC. It specifies CASSHTGTRNYGYAF.

On this clonotype: One end of the junction is discordant with germline, which a read error may explain. This chain joins TRBV11-2 and TRBJ1-6; D is undetermined. In germline, CDR1 is SGHAT, CDR2 FQNNGV. This CDR3 region has 13 residues. The CDR3 protein is CASSFIMNSPIHF. DNA for the CDR3: TGTGCAAGCAGCTTTATAATGAATTCACCCATCCACTTT.

As regards this clonotype: Just one base apart from a much larger clone, this may be a read error. V usage is TRBV11-2 and J usage is TRBJ1-6; D is ambiguous. Germline values: CDR1 SGHAT, CDR2 FQNNGV. The ends were cut back, 8 bases at V and 4 bases at J, with 9 bases in the middle. The CDR3 loop spans 13 amino acids. CDR3 protein: CASHGGYNSPLHF. CDR3 nucleotides: TGTGCCAGCCACGGAGGGTATAATTCACCCCTCCACTTT. Supplemented by reference TRBV11-2 and TRBJ1-6, the full variable domain reads EAGVAQSPRYKIIEKRQSVAFWCNPISGHATLYWYQQILGQGPKLLIQFQNNGVVDDSQLPKDRFSAERLKGVDSTLKIQPAKLEDSAVYLCASHGGYNSPLHFGNGTRLTVT.

As to this clonotype: In this CDR3 the conserved last residue, phenylalanine or tryptophan, is missing, so a read error is likely. As DNA, the CDR3 is TGCGCCAGCAGCGTAGCTGGTGGGGGAAACACTGAAGCTTTCTAT. It specifies CASSVAGGGNTEAFY. The gene calls are TRBV9 and TRBJ1-1, with a weak D call TRBD1 (5 bases). The length of the CDR3 is 15 residues. The germline V gene has CDR1 SGDLS and CDR2 YYNGEE.

In the case of this clonotype: Its ends do not fully match the called genes, so a read error is possible. The chain has TRBV11-2 and TRBJ2-5; D might be TRBD1 (5 bases). CDR3 size: 17 residues. The germline V gene encodes CDR1 SGHAT and CDR2 FQNNGV. CDR3 in amino acids: CASSPLGQGVGKETQYF. CDR3 in DNA: TGTGCTAGCAGCCCCCTTGGACAAGGAGTTGGGAAAGAGACCCAGTACTTC. Based on the CDR3 plus reference TRBV11-2 and TRBJ2-5, the full variable domain is EAGVAQSPRYKIIEKRQSVAFWCNPISGHATLYWYQQILGQGPKLLIQFQNNGVVDDSQLPKDRFSAERLKGVDSTLKIQPAKLEDSAVYLCASSPLGQGVGKETQYFGPGTRLLVL.

In regard to this clonotype: Because the CDR3 is missing its conserved closing phenylalanine or tryptophan, this is likely a read error. The V and J genes are TRBV6-5 and TRBJ2-2; D perhaps matches TRBD1 (5 bases). Germline values: CDR1 MNHEY, CDR2 SVGAGI. The CDR3 covers 15 residues. The CDR3 nucleotides are TGCGCCAGCAGTCCGCGGACATGGTTCACCGGGGAGCTGTTTTCT. Protein sequence: CASSPRTWFTGELFS.

Worth noting for this clonotype: The junction departs from germline at one end; a sequencing error may be responsible. The genes are TRBV11-2 and TRBJ2-1; D not resolved. CDR1 is SGHAT, CDR2 FQNNGV, per germline. The CDR3 spans 13 residues. The CDR3 here is CASSLSVADEQFF. DNA for the CDR3: TGCGCCAGCAGCTTATCGGTTGCGGATGAGCAGTTCTTC. The whole variable domain, filled in from reference TRBV11-2 and TRBJ2-1, reads EAGVAQSPRYKIIEKRQSVAFWCNPISGHATLYWYQQILGQGPKLLIQFQNNGVVDDSQLPKDRFSAERLKGVDSTLKIQPAKLEDSAVYLCASSLSVADEQFFGPGTRLTVL.

Notes on this clonotype: The final CDR3 position lacks the conserved phenylalanine or tryptophan, pointing to a likely read error. The chain combines TRBV2 with TRBJ2-1; D gene unclear. CDR1 SNHLY and CDR2 FYNNEI come from the germline V gene. The V gene lost 11 bases and the J gene lost 3 bases, with 14 bases spanning the gap. The CDR3 is 13 amino acids. The CDR3 DNA follows: TGTGCCGGTCTCGTCAGCTTCTACAATGAGCAGTTCTCC. Amino acids: CAGLVSFYNEQFS.

In its sample, this clonotype was seen once. The V and J genes are TRBV6-6 and TRBJ2-1; 8 bases match TRBD2. Trimming cost V 5 bases and J 10 bases; bases outside gene matches: 13. The CDR3 sequence is 15 residues long. Looked up from germline, CDR1 is MNHNY and CDR2 is SVGAGI (reference sequence). CDR3 residues: CASSRVAGTSWEQFF. CDR3 nucleotide sequence: TGTGCCAGCAGTAGGGTAGCGGGAACTTCTTGGGAGCAGTTCTTC.

This sequence joins TRBV11-2 and TRBJ1-1; tentative D call: TRBD1 (5 bases). The CDR3 has 20 amino acids. The germline V gene has CDR1 SGHAT and CDR2 FQNNGV. V was shortened by 5 bases and J by 2 bases, with 30 bases between the two germline ends. The CDR3, as DNA: TGTGCCAGCAGCGCTCGGGACGGGGGACGCAAGGGGTGGAGTAACACTGAAGCTTTCTTT. It yields the protein CASSARDGGRKGWSNTEAFF.

This clonotype appeared a few times. The chain links TRBV10-3 to TRBJ2-7; 12 bases line up with TRBD1. V shed 2 bases and J 3 bases; nucleotides not matched to a gene: 8. CDR1 is ENHRY and CDR2 is SYGVKD in the germline V gene. The CDR3 loop spans 17 amino acids. The CDR3: CAISEGLGQGANYEQYF. The CDR3 coding sequence is TGTGCCATCAGTGAGGGCCTGGGACAGGGGGCCAACTACGAGCAGTACTTC.

The gene calls are TRBV6-1 and TRBJ2-7; 7 nucleotides match TRBD2. This CDR3 has 14 amino acids. The germline CDR1 and CDR2 sequences are MNHNS and SASEGT. Germline trimming cut 5 bases from V and 7 bases from J; bases unmatched to any gene: 11. The CDR3 DNA reads as TGTGCCAGCAGTTTAACTAGCGCTACTACGGAGCAGTACTTC. This sequence encodes CASSLTSATTEQYF.

Remarks on this clonotype: The conserved phenylalanine or tryptophan is not found at the CDR3 terminus, so this likely reflects a read error. V gene TRBV11-1 combines with J gene TRBJ2-6, with 7 bases aligning to TRBD1. Germline V CDR1 and CDR2: SGHAT, FQDESV (reference sequence). The CDR3 contains 17 residues. The CDR3 here is CASSPPTGSSGANVLTV. DNA of the CDR3: TGTGCCAGCAGCCCCCCGACAGGGAGCTCTGGAGCCAACGTCCTGACTGTC.

Details on this clonotype: One end of the junction is discordant with germline, which a read error may explain. In DNA, the CDR3 is TGTACCAGCAGTTATAGGGACAGCAGCTCCTACGAGCAGTACTTC. This codes for CTSSYRDSSSYEQYF. The chain is built from TRBV6-5 and TRBJ2-7; 7 bases are a match to TRBD1. The CDR3 consists of 15 residues. Per germline, CDR1 MNHEY and CDR2 SVGAGI.

Concerning this clonotype itself: The CDR3 ends on some other residue instead of the conserved phenylalanine or tryptophan, so this is likely a read error. This sequence joins TRBV6-2 or TRBV6-3 and TRBJ2-7; 7 bases map to TRBD1. The CDR3 spans 14 residues. Germline V gene data show CDR1 as MNHEY and CDR2 as SVGEGT. DNA of the CDR3: TGTGATAGCAGTTACCAGGGACAGTCCTACGAGCAGTACTTA. Its translation is CDSSYQGQSYEQYL.

As for this clonotype: One base away lies a much larger clone, so this may be a sequencing read error. The chain couples TRBV12-3 or TRBV12-4 to TRBJ1-2; D is unresolved. This CDR3 spans 13 amino acids. The chain's CDR3 is CASSLEQRYDYIF. CDR3 bases: TGTGCCAGCAGCTTGGAACAGCGTTATGACTACATCTTC.